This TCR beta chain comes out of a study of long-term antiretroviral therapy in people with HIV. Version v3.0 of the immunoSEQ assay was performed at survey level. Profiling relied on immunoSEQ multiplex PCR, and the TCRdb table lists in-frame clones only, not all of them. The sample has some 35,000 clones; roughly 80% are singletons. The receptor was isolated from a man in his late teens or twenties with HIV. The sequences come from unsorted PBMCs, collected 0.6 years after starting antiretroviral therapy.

The DNA for the CDR3 is TGTGCCAGCAGTTACGACTGGAACACTGAAGCTTTCTTT. Residues: CASSYDWNTEAFF. The chain carries TRBV6-5 and TRBJ1-1; no firm D call. The V gene's germline CDR1 is MNHEY and CDR2 SVGAGI. V lost 2 bases, J lost 1 base, and 5 bases lay in between. CDR3 length: 13 amino acids.